The 9 T cell receptor beta chains below all came from one sample that was sequenced in a study of CD8 T cell repertoires and HIV-1 epitope variants. Data came from immunoSEQ multiplex PCR; TCRdb stores just in-frame clones and leaves some out. This table holds about 5,300 clones, 65% to 75% found once. For these receptors, no antigen is known. Material: cultured CD8+ T cells derived from PBMCs. All receptors come from a male donor with HIV.

This rearrangement joins TRBV10-3 to TRBJ2-3; either TRBD1 or TRBD2 may supply D (5 bases each). V was cut by 0 bases and J by 2 bases, with 9 bases left in between. Per germline, CDR1 ENHRY and CDR2 SYGVKD. The length of the CDR3 is 15 residues. CDR3 residues: CAISESPGPTDTQYF. CDR3 DNA sequence: TGTGCCATCAGTGAGTCGCCGGGACCCACAGATACGCAGTATTTT.

The chain joins TRBV18 to TRBJ2-7; D remains ambiguous. In germline, CDR1 is KGHSH, CDR2 LQKENI. This CDR3 contains 12 residues. V gave up 5 bases and J gave up 3 bases, with 8 bases separating them. The CDR3 nucleotides are TGTGCCAGCTCATCAACTTACTACGAGCAGTACTTC. It specifies CASSSTYYEQYF. The entire variable domain, with the rest obtained from reference TRBV18 and TRBJ2-7, is as follows: NAGVMQNPRHLVRRRGQEARLRCSPMKGHSHVYWYRQLPEEGLKFMVYLQKENIIDESGMPKERFSAEFPKEGPSILRIQQVVRGDSAAYFCASSSTYYEQYFGPGTRLTVT.

The chain recombines TRBV25-1 with TRBJ2-5; no firm D call. The CDR3 runs to 14 residues. V lost 4 bases and J 1 base, leaving 10 bases between the germline ends. Germline CDR1 and CDR2: MGHDK and SYGVNS. The CDR3 nucleotides read TGTGCCAGCAGTGTGGGGTGGGGCCAAGAGACCCAGTACTTC. This translates into CASSVGWGQETQYF.

A note on this clone: Sequence at one end of the junction differs from germline and may be a read error. The rearrangement joins TRBV27 to TRBJ1-1; D remains unclear. Germline V gene lookup returns CDR1 MNHEY and CDR2 SMNVEV (reference sequence). The CDR3 runs to 14 residues. The CDR3 region has the DNA TGTGCCGGCAGTTTATGGGTGGCGGACACTGAAGCTTTCTTT. It codes for CAGSLWVADTEAFF.

The rearrangement uses TRBV16 and TRBJ1-1; D possibly corresponds to TRBD1 (5 bases). Per germline, CDR1 KGHSY and CDR2 FQNENV. The CDR3 contains 18 residues. The V end lost 3 bases, the J end lost 1 base, and 21 bases lay between the germline ends. CDR3 region: CASSQGLWTTSQNTEAFF. Here the CDR3 DNA reads TGTGCCAGCAGCCAGGGTCTTTGGACAACTAGCCAGAACACTGAAGCTTTCTTT.

This clone came up a few times. V and J are TRBV7-2 and TRBJ2-7; D unclear. The ends were cut back, 2 bases at V and 2 bases at J, with 13 bases in the middle. The germline V gene encodes CDR1 SGHTA and CDR2 FQGNSA. CDR3 size: 15 residues. The CDR3 DNA follows: TGTGCCAGCAGCTTACAACCCACAGAGACCTACGAGCAGTACTTC. Its translation: CASSLQPTETYEQYF.

The chain couples TRBV6-1 to TRBJ2-2; possibly TRBD1 for D (5 bases). The CDR3 is 14 amino acids. V lost 8 bases and J lost 6, with 16 bases in between. The germline V gene encodes CDR1 MNHNS and CDR2 SASEGT. The CDR3 region is CASFSGALSGELFF. CDR3 sequence (DNA): TGTGCCAGCTTTAGTGGGGCTCTCTCCGGGGAGCTGTTTTTT.

This clone was found a few times. V gene TRBV6-1 combines with J gene TRBJ2-7, with D tentatively TRBD1 (5 bases). This CDR3 spans 14 amino acids. CDR1 is MNHNS and CDR2 is SASEGT in the germline V gene. Trimming pared 0 bases from V and 6 bases from J, leaving 12 bases between. The CDR3 spells CASSEAPVGVEQYF. CDR3 bases: TGTGCCAGCAGTGAAGCCCCCGTAGGGGTCGAGCAGTACTTC.

A single count supports this clone. The V and J genes are TRBV6-5 and TRBJ1-1, with TRBD1 identical over 10 bases. The V gene's germline CDR1 is MNHEY and CDR2 SVGAGI. Germline trimming cut 0 bases from V and 6 bases from J; bases unmatched to any gene: 4. The CDR3 extends over 15 amino acids. In DNA form, the CDR3 reads TGTGCCAGCAGTTACTCGACAGGGGGCAACGCTGAAGCTTTCTTT. It codes for CASSYSTGGNAEAFF.